This note documents a single T cell receptor (beta chain) sequence. Its antigen is as yet unknown. Repertoires were generated with immunoSEQ multiplex PCR, while TCRdb's copy carries only in-frame clones and drops some. The sample shows under 15,000 clones, 80% of them seen only once. These data originate in a study of vaccination effects on CD4 cells after COVID-19. Study details: Post-vaccine sampling occurred a median 72 days after the second dose.

There are 19 residues in the CDR3. V gave up 1 base and J gave up 5 bases; unmatched junction bases: 13. CDR1 is LGHNT, CDR2 FRNRAP, per germline. ViraFEST expansion of antigen-specific CD4+ T cells with viral peptide pools preceded sequencing. Cells that had been cultured for approximately ten days were the source of isolated CD4+ T cells. According to PCR results, the person was infected with SARS-CoV-2 between March and December 2020. The vaccine given was either BNT162b2 or mRNA-1273, in two doses. The clonotype originates from a human donor who had a prior SARS-CoV-2 infection. The starting material was CD4+ T cells from PBMCs cultured with SARS-CoV-2 spike peptides, obtained after COVID-19 vaccination. The rearrangement links TRBV12-5 to TRBJ2-5; 13 positions match TRBD2. CDR3 coding DNA: TGTGCTAGTGGTTTGGCCCCGAGACTAGCGGGGGGATCTGGTGAGACCCAGTACTTC. Amino acids: CASGLAPRLAGGSGETQYF. The full variable domain, rest sourced from reference TRBV12-5 and TRBJ2-5, is DARVTQTPRHKVTEMGQEVTMRCQPILGHNTVFWYRQTMMQGLELLAYFRNRAPLDDSGMPKDRFSAEMPDATLATLKIQPSEPRDSAVYFCASGLAPRLAGGSGETQYFGPGTRLLVL.